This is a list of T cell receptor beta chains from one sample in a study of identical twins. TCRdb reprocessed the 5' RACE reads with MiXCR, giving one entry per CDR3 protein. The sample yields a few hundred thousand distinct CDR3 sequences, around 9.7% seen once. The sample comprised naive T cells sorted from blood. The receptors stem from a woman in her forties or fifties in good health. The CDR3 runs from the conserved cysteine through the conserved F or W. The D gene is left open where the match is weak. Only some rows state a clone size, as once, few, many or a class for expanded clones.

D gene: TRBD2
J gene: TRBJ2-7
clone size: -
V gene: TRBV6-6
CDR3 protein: CASSYPGLAGDYEQYF
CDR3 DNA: TGTGCCAGCAGTTACCCAGGACTAGCGGGAGACTACGAGCAGTACTTC

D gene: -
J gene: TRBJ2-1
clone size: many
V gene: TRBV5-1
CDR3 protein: CASSFEASSSYNEQFF
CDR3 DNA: TGCGCCAGCAGCTTCGAGGCGTCTAGCTCCTACAATGAGCAGTTCTTC

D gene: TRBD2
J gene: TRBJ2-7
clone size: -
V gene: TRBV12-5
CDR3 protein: CASASFPGGSYEQYF
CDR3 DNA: TGTGCTAGTGCCTCATTTCCGGGAGGCTCCTACGAGCAGTACTTC

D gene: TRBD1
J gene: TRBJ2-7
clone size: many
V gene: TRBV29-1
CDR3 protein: CSVYGDRGKYF
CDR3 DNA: TGCAGCGTTTACGGGGACAGGGGGAAGTACTTC

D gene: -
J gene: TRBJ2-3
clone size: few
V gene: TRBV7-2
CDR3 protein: CASRVNTDTQYF
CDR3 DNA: TGTGCCAGCAGGGTCAATACAGATACGCAGTATTTT

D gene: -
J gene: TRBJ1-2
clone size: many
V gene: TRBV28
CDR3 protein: CASIPAQAGYGYTF
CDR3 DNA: TGTGCCAGCATTCCAGCCCAAGCTGGCTATGGCTACACCTTC

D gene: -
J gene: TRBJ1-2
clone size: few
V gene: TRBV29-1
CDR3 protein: CSVELWDGYGYTF
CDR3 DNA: TGCAGCGTTGAGCTCTGGGACGGCTATGGCTACACCTTC

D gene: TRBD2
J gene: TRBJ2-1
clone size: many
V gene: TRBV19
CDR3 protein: CATGLGTSIYNEQFF
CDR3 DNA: TGTGCCACCGGCCTTGGGACTAGTATCTACAATGAGCAGTTCTTC

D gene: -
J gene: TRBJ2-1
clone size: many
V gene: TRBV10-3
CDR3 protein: CATRLDQHNEQFF
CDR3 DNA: TGTGCCACCAGGCTGGACCAACACAATGAGCAGTTCTTC

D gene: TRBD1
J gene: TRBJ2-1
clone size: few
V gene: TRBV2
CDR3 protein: CASSVGQSYNEQFF
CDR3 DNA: TGTGCCAGCAGTGTGGGACAGTCCTACAATGAGCAGTTCTTC

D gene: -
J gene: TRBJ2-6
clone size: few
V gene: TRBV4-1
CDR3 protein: CASSQTGTPTLAGANVLTF
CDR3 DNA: TGCGCCAGCAGCCAGACCGGGACTCCGACTTTAGCTGGGGCCAACGTCCTGACTTTC

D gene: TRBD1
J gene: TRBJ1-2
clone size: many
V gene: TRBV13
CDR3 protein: CASSLMGTEGNYGYTF
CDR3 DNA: TGTGCCAGCAGCTTAATGGGGACAGAGGGAAACTATGGCTACACCTTC